This TCR beta chain was identified during a study of cytomegalovirus exposure and HLA in healthy donors. Study context: Earlier results showed 117 million unique TCR beta sequences derived from approximately 180 million T cells. Findings of the study overall: The listing of some 170 TCR beta chains classed them as cytomegalovirus-associated. Later analysis demonstrated an association between a missense DCLRE1C variant and TCR beta V- and J-gene trimming.

Remarks on this clone: Antigen specificity is unknown.

Nominal health characterized the donors when sampled, though unrecorded immune exposures were likely. PCR involved 60 Vbeta and 13 Jbeta primers. The assay was immunoSEQ multiplex PCR, and TCRdb's table has in-frame clones only and misses some. The table shows some 82,000 clones, with about four fifths occurring only once. V lost 10 bases to trimming and J lost 2 bases; unmatched junction nucleotides: 8. CDR1 is MNHEY and CDR2 is SVGAGI in the germline V gene. The CDR3 contains 14 residues. Source material: PBMCs. The source is a woman aged 45-65 years in good health and CMV-seronegative. The chain uses TRBV6-5 and TRBJ2-7; 10 bases line up with TRBD1. The CDR3 nucleotides are TGTGCCACCCAGGGGACAGGGGAGCCCTACGAGCAGTACTTC. This encodes CATQGTGEPYEQYF.